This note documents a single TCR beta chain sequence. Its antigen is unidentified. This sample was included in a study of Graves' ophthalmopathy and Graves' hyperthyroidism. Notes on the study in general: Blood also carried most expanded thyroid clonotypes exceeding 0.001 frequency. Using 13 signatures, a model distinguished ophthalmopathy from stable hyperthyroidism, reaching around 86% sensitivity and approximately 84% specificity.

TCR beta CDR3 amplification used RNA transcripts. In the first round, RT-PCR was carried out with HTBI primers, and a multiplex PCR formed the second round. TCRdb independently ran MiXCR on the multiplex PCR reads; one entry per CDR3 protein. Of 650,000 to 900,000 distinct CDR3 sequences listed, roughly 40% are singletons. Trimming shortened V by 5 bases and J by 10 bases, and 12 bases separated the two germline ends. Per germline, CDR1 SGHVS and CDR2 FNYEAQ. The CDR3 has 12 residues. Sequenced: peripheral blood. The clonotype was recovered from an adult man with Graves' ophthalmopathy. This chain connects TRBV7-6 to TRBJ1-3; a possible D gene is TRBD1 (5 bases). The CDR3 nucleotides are TGTGCCAGCAGCGGCGGGGGAGAGACCATATATTTT. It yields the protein CASSGGGETIYF.